Listed below are T cell receptor beta chains from one sample, sequenced in a study of blood T cell repertoires in COVID-19. Data came from immunoSEQ multiplex PCR; TCRdb stores just in-frame clones and leaves some out. The sample yields more than 200,000 clones, roughly 83% seen once. The sequenced sample was peripheral blood. The origin of the receptors is a man aged 35 to 55 with acute or convalescent COVID-19. The CDR3 runs from the conserved cysteine through the conserved F or W. D genes are given only for firm matches. Not every row has a clone size; where given, it reads once, few, many or a size class.

TRBV7-8	NA	TRBD1	TRBJ2-7	TGTGCCAGCAGCTTGGACGACAGGGACGGGCAGTACTTC	CASSLDDRDGQYF
TRBV6-5	once	TRBD1	TRBJ1-5	TGTGCCAGCAGTACAGGGGGTCGAGGTCAGCCCCAGCATTTT	CASSTGGRGQPQHF
TRBV5-1	NA	TRBD2	TRBJ2-7	TGCGCCAGCAGCTTGTCGACTAGCGGGACCTACGAGCAGTACTTC	CASSLSTSGTYEQYF
TRBV5-1	NA	TRBD1	TRBJ2-2	TGCGCCAGCAGCTTGCTAATGGGACAGGGGTGGACCGGGGAGCTGTTTTTT	CASSLLMGQGWTGELFF
TRBV28	NA	NA	TRBJ1-5	TGTGCCAGCAGTTTGAGTATAAGTGGGCAGGGGTTGAATCAGCCCCAGCATTTT	CASSLSISGQGLNQPQHF
TRBV27	NA	TRBD1	TRBJ2-7	TGTGCCAGCAGTTCCAGACTGACAGGGCGTTACGAGCAGTACTTC	CASSSRLTGRYEQYF
TRBV27	NA	NA	TRBJ2-3	TGTGCCAGCACCCCCCACGGACTACCGGGCACAGATACGCAGTATTTT	CASTPHGLPGTDTQYF
TRBV13	NA	TRBD2	TRBJ2-2	TGTGCCAGCAGCTGGCGGACTAGCGGGAGGCCGAGGGGGACCGGGGAGCTGTTTTTT	CASSWRTSGRPRGTGELFF
TRBV12-3/TRBV12-4	NA	NA	TRBJ2-1	TGTGCCAGCAGTCGCGGATGGAATGAGCAGTTCTTC	CASSRGWNEQFF
TRBV6-4	NA	NA	TRBJ2-2	TGTGCCAGCAGTGACGTGAGGGCCGGGGAGCTGTTTTTT	CASSDVRAGELFF
TRBV19	NA	TRBD2	TRBJ2-1	TGTGCCAGTAGTAGCCACCGGGGACTAGCGGCCTACAATGAGCAGTTCTTC	CASSSHRGLAAYNEQFF
TRBV3-1/TRBV3-2	NA	NA	TRBJ2-7	TGTGCCAGCAGCCATAAAAACAGGGTCTACGAGCAGTACTTC	CASSHKNRVYEQYF
TRBV7-9	NA	TRBD2	TRBJ2-2	TGTGCCAGCAGCCACCCCGGGACTAGCGGGAGAATATCCGGGGAGCTGTTTTTT	CASSHPGTSGRISGELFF
TRBV6-2/TRBV6-3	NA	TRBD2	TRBJ2-1	TGTGCCAGCAGTTACTCGTGGCTAGCGGGAGGGCCCAAGGACAATGAGCAGTTCTTC	CASSYSWLAGGPKDNEQFF
TRBV6-5	NA	NA	TRBJ2-5	TGTGCCAGCAGCAGCGGGCACGAGACCCAGTACTTC	CASSSGHETQYF
TRBV7-3	NA	TRBD2	TRBJ2-3	TGTGCCAGCAGCTTAACTGGGTTGGCTAGGGAGGGGGATACGCAGTATTTT	CASSLTGLAREGDTQYF
TRBV6-5	NA	TRBD2	TRBJ2-7	TGTGCCAGTAGAGCGGGAGTCTCCGAGCAGTACTTC	CASRAGVSEQYF
TRBV10-1	few	TRBD1	TRBJ2-2	TGCGCCAGCAGTGAGGGACAGGGGTACCCCGGGGAGCTGTTTTTT	CASSEGQGYPGELFF
TRBV4-2	NA	NA	TRBJ2-2	TGTGCCAGCAGCTCGGCGACTAGCGGGGAGCTGTTTTTT	CASSSATSGELFF
TRBV19	NA	NA	TRBJ2-7	TGTGCCAGTAGTTCCCCCGACCAACTATACGAGCAGTACTTC	CASSSPDQLYEQYF
TRBV28	NA	TRBD2	TRBJ2-5	TGTGCCAGCAATCTACTAGCGGAGACACAAGAGACCCAGTACTTC	CASNLLAETQETQYF
TRBV4-1	NA	TRBD2	TRBJ2-3	TGCGCCAGCAGCAGGGGACTAGCGGGATCGGGCACAGATACGCAGTATTTT	CASSRGLAGSGTDTQYF
TRBV25-1	NA	NA	TRBJ1-2	TGTGCCAGCAGTCGCCAGGGATCCTATGGCTACACCTTC	CASSRQGSYGYTF
TRBV5-8	NA	NA	TRBJ2-5	TGTGCCAGCAGCTTGCGGCGGGAGACCCAGTACTTC	CASSLRRETQYF
TRBV7-2	NA	NA	TRBJ1-2	TGTGCCAGCAGCCTACAACAGGTTAACTATGGCTACACCTTC	CASSLQQVNYGYTF